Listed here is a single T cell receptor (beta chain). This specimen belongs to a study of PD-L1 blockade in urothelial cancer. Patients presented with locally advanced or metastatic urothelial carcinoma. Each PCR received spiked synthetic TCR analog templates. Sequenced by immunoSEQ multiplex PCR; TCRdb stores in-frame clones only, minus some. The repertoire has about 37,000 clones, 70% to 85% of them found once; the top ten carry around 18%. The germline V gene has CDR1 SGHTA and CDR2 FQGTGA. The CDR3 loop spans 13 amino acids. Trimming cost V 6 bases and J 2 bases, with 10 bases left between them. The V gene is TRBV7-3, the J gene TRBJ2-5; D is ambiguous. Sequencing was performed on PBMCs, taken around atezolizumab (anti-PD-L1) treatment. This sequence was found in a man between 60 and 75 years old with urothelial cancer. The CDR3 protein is CASSLNVQETQYF. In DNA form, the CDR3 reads TGTGCCAGCAGTCTAAATGTACAAGAGACCCAGTACTTC.